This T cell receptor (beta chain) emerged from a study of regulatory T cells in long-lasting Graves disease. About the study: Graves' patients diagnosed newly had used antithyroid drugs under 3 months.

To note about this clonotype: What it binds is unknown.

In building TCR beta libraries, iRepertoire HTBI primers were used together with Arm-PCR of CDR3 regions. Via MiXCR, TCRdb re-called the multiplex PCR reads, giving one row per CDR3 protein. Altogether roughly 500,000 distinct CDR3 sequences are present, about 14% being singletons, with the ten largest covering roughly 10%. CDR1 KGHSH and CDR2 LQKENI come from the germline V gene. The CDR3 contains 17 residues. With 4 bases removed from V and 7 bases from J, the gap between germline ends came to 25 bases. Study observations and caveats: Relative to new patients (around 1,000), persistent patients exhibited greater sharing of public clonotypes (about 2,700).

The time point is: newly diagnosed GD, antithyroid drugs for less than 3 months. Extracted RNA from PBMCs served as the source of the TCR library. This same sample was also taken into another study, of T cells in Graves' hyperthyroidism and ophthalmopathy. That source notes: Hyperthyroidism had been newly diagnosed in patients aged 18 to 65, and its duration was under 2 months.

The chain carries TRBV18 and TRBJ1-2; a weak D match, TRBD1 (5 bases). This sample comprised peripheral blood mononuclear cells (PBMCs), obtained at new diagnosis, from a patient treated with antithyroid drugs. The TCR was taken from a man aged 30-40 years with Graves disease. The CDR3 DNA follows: TGTGCCAGCTCACTTCAAGCCCTCCATTCAGGGTCCGGTGGCTACACCTTC. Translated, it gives CASSLQALHSGSGGYTF.